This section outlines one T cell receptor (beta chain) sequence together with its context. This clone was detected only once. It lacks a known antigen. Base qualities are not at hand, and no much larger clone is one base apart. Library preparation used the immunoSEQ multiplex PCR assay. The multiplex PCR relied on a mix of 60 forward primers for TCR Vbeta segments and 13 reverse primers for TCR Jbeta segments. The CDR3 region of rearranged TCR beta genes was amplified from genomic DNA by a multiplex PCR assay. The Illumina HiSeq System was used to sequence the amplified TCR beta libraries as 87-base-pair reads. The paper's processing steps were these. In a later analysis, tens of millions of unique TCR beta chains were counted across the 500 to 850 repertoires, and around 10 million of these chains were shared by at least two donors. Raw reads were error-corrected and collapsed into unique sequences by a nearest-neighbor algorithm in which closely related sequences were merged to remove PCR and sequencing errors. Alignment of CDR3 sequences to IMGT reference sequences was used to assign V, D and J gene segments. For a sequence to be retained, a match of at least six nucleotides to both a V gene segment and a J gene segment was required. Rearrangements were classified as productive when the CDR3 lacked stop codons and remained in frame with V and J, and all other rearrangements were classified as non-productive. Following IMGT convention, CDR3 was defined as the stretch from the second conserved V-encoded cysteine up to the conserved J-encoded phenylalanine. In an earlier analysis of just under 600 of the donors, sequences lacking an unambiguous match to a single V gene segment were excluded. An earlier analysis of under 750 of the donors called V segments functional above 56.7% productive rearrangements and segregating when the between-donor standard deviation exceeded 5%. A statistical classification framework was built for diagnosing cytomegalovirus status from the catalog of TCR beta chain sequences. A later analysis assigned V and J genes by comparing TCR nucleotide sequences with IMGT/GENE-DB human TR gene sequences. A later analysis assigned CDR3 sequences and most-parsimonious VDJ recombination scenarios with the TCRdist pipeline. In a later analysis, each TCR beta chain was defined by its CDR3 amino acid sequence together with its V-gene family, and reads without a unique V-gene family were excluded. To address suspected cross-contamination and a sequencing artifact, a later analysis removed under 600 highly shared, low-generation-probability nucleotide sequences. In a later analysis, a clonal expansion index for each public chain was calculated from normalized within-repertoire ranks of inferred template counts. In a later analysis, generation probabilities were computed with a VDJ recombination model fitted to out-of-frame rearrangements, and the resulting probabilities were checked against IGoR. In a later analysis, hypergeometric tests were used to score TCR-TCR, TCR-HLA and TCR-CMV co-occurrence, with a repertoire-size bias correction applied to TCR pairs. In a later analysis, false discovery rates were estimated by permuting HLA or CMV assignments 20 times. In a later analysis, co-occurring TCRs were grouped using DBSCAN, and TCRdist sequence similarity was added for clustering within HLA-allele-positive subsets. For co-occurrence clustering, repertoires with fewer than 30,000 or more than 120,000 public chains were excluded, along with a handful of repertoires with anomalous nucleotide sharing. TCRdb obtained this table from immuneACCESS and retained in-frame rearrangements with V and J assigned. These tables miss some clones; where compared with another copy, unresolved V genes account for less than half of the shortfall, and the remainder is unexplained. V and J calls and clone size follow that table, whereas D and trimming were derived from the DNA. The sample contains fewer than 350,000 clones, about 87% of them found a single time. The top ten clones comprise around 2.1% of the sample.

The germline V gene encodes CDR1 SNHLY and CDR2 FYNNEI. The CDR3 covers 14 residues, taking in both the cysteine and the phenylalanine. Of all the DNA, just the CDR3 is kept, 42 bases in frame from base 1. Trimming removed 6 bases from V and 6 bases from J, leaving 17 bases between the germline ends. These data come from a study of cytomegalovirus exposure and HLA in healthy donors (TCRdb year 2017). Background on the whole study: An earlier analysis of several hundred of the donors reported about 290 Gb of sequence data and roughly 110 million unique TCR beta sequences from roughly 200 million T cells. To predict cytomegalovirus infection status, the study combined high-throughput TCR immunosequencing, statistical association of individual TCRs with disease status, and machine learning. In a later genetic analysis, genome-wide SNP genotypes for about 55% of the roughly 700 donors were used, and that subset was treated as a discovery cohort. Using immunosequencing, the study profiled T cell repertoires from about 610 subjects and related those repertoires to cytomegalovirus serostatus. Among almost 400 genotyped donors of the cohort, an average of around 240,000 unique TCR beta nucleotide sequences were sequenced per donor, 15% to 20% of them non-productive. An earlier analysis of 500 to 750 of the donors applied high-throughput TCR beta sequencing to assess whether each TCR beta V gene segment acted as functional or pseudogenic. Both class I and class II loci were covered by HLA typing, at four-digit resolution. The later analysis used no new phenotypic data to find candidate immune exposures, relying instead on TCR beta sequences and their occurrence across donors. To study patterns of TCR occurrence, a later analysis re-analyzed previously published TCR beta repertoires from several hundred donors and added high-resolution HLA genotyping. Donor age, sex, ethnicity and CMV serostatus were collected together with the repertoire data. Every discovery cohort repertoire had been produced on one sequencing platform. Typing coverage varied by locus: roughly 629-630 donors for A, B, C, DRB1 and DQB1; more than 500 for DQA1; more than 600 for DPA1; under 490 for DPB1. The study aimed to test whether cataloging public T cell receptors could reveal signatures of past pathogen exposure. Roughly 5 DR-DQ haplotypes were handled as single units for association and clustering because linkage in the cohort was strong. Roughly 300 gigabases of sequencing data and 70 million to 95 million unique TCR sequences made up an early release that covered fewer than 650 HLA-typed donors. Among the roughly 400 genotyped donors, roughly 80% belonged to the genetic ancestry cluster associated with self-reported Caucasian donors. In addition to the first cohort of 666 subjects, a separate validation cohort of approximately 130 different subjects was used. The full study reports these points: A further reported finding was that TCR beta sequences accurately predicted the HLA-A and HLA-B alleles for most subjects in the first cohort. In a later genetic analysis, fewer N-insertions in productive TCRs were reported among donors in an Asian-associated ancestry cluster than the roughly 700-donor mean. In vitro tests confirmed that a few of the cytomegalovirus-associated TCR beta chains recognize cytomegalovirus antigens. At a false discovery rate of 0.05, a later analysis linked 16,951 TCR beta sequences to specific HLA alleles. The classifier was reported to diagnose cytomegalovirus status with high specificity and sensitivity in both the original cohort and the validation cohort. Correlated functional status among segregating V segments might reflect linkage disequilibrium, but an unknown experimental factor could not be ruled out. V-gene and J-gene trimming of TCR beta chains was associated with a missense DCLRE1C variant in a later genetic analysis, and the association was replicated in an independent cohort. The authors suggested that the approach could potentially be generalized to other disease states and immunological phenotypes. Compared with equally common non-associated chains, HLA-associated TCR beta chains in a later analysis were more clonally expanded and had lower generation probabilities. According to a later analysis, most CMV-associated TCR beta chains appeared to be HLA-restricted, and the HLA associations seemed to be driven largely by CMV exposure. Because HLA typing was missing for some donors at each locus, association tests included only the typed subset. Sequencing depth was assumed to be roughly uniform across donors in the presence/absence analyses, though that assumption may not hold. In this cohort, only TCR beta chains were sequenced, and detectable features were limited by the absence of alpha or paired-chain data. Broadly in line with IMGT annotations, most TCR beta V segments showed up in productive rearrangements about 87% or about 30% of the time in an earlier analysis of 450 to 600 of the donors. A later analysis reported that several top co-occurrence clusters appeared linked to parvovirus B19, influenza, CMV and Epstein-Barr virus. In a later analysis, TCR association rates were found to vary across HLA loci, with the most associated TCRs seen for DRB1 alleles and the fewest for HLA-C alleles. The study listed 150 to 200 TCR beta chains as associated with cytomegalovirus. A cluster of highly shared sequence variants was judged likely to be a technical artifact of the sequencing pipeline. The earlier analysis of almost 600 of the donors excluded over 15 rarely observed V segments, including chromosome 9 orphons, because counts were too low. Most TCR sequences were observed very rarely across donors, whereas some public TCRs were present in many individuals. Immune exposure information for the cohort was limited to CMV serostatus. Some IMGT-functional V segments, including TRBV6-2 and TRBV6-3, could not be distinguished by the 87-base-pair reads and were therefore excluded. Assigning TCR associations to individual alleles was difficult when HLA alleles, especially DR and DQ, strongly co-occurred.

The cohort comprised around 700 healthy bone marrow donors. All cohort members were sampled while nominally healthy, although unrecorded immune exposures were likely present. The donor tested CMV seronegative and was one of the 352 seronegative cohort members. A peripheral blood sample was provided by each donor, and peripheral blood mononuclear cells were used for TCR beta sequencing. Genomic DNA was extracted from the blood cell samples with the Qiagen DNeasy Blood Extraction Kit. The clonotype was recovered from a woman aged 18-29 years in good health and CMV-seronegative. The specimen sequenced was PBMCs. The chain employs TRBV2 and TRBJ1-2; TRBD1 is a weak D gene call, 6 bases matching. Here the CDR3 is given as CASRGGLGPDGYTF. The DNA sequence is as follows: TGTGCCAGCAGGGGGGGGCTGGGGCCGGATGGCTACACCTTC.